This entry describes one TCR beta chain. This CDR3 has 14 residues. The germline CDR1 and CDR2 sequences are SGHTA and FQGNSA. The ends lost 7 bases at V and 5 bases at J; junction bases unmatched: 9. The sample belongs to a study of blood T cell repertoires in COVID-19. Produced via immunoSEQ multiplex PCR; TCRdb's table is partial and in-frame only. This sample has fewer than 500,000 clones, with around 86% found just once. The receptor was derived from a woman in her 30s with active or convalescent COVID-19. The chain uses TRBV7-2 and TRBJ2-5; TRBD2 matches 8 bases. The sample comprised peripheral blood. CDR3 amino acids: CASNLPGGSETQYF. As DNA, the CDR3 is TGTGCCAGCAACCTACCGGGGGGGTCGGAGACCCAGTACTTC.